The next 9 T cell receptor beta chains were all read from a single sample in a study of OX40 agonist ivuxolimab in advanced cancers. Produced via immunoSEQ multiplex PCR; TCRdb's table is partial and in-frame only. This sample carries 30,000 to 40,000 clones, roughly 90% of them seen once, and the ten largest clones take about 20%. Source: CD4+ or CD8+ T cells sorted from blood, taken in a trial of the OX40 agonist ivuxolimab. These receptors originate from an adult with an advanced solid tumor such as melanoma, head and neck, liver or kidney cancer.

The rearrangement uses TRBV28 and TRBJ2-4; 9 bases line up with TRBD1. The CDR3 contains 16 residues. Per germline, CDR1 MDHEN and CDR2 SYDVKM. With 6 bases clipped from V and 1 base from J, the junction kept 7 bases outside the gene matches. For the CDR3, the DNA is TGTGCCAGCAGGGTACAGGGGGCATTGGCCAAAAACATTCAGTACTTC. This translates into CASRVQGALAKNIQYF.

The CDR3 DNA is TGTGCCAGCTTGGCGGGAGACGGCGAGCAGTACTTC. Its translation is CASLAGDGEQYF. The chain has TRBV7-9 and TRBJ2-7; 7 bases are a match to TRBD2. There are 12 residues in the CDR3. J gave up 6 bases and V 8 bases, and 7 bases lay outside the gene matches. The V gene's germline CDR1 is SEHNR and CDR2 FQNEAQ (reference sequence).

This clone was found once. This chain links TRBV7-2 with TRBJ2-7; D is perhaps TRBD2 (5 bases). The germline V gene has CDR1 SGHTA and CDR2 FQGNSA. V lost 3 bases, J lost 5 bases, and 14 bases lay in between. CDR3 length: 14 residues. The CDR3, as DNA: TGTGCCAGCAGCTTGGTTCTCCCGAGGGACGAGCAGTACTTC. This codes for CASSLVLPRDEQYF.

The chain combines TRBV6-4 with TRBJ2-1, with unresolved D. The germline V and J ends were trimmed by 6 bases and 4 bases, with 13 bases remaining between them. Germline loops: CDR1 MRHNA, CDR2 SNTAGT. The CDR3 has 14 amino acids. The CDR3 region has the DNA TGTGCCAGCAGAGCCGGGCCTTCTTACAATGAGCAGTTCTTC. Translation: CASRAGPSYNEQFF.

This sequence joins TRBV29-1 and TRBJ1-1, with TRBD1 matching over 10 bases. V lost 6 bases, J lost 10 bases, and 11 bases stayed unmatched. This CDR3 region has 13 residues. In germline, CDR1 is SQVTM, CDR2 ANQGSEA. The CDR3 region is CSVRTGGFLGAFF. The CDR3 region has the DNA TGCAGCGTCCGGACAGGGGGATTTTTAGGAGCTTTCTTT.

V usage is TRBV9 and J usage is TRBJ2-5; TRBD1 matches at 12 bases. Germline V gene sequence: CDR1 SGDLS, CDR2 YYNGEE. V trimming: 1 base; J trimming: 5 bases; junction bases outside the gene matches: 3. The CDR3 runs to 15 residues. CDR3 coding DNA: TGTGCCAGCAGCGTAAGCGGGACAGGGGGCGAGACCCAGTACTTC. It translates to CASSVSGTGGETQYF.

This chain uses TRBV4-1 with TRBJ1-5; TRBD1 might be the D (5 bases). Germline assignment: CDR1 MGHRA and CDR2 YSYEKL. The CDR3 runs 15 residues. The V and J ends lost 11 bases and 1 base respectively, with 18 bases between them. CDR3 coding DNA: TGCGCCCCTACCCCAGGACACCTAAGCAATCAGCCCCAGCATTTT. Its translation is CAPTPGHLSNQPQHF.

The rearrangement links TRBV6-5 to TRBJ2-1; TRBD2 is a possible D gene (6 bases). The CDR3 is 14 amino acids. Trimming cost V 0 bases and J 5 bases, with 8 bases left between them. From germline, CDR1 is MNHEY and CDR2 SVGAGI. The CDR3 coding sequence is TGTGCCAGCAGTTACTCGGAGGGCGACAATGAGCAGTTCTTC. It is translated as CASSYSEGDNEQFF.

The J gene is TRBJ2-7, the V gene TRBV14; possibly TRBD1 for D (6 bases). Germline CDR1 reads SGHDN; CDR2 reads FVKESK. Trimming pared 1 base from V and 5 bases from J, leaving 9 bases between. This CDR3 comprises 13 residues. CDR3 residues: CASSQGYRDEQYF. CDR3 coding DNA: TGTGCCAGCAGCCAAGGATACAGGGACGAGCAGTACTTC.